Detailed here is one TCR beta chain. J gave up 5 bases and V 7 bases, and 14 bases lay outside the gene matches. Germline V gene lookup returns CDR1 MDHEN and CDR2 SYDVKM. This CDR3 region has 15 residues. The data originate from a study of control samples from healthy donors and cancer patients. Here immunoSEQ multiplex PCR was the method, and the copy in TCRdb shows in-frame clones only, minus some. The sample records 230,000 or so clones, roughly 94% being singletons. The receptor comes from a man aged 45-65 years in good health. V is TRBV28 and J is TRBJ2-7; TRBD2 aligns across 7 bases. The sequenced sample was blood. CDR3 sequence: CASNKSGTGTHEQYF. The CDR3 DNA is TGTGCCAGCAACAAAAGCGGGACGGGGACCCACGAGCAGTACTTC.